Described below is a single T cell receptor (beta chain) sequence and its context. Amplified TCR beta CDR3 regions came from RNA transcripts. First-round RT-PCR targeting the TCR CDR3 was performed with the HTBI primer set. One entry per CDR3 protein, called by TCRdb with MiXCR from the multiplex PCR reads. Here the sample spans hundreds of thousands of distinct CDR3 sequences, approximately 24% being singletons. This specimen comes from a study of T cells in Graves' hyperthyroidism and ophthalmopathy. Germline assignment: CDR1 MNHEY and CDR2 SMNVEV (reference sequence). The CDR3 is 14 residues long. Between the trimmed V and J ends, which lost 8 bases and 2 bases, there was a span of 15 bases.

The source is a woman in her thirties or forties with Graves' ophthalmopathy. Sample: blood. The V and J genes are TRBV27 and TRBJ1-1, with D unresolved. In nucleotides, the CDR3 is TGTGCCAGCTCACCCATTGAGTTAAACACTGAAGCTTTCTTT. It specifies CASSPIELNTEAFF.